These 29 T cell receptor beta chains were sequenced from one sample in a study of blood T cell repertoires in COVID-19. Repertoires were generated with immunoSEQ multiplex PCR, while TCRdb's copy carries only in-frame clones and drops some. The table shows fewer than 350,000 clones, with about 88% occurring only once. Sequenced material: PBMCs or T cells enriched from blood (not recorded which). All receptors derive from a woman in her twenties or thirties who had been exposed to COVID-19.

The chain recombines TRBV24-1 with TRBJ1-2; 7 bases map to TRBD1. The CDR3 consists of 13 residues. Germline lookup yields CDR1 KGHDR and CDR2 SFDVKD. V trimming: 8 bases; J trimming: 6 bases; junction bases outside the gene matches: 8. CDR3 DNA: TGTGCCACCACCGATCGGGGGACAGATGGCTACACCTTC. Translating gives CATTDRGTDGYTF.

J is TRBJ2-7 and V is TRBV10-3, with 11 positions matching TRBD2. Germline CDR1 is ENHRY and CDR2 is SYGVKD. With V trimmed by 4 bases and J by 0 bases, 2 bases remained unmatched. The CDR3 consists of 15 residues. This chain's CDR3 is CAISAGTSGSYEQYF. In nucleotides, the CDR3 is TGTGCCATCAGTGCGGGGACTAGCGGCTCCTACGAGCAGTACTTC.

The chain joins TRBV12-3 or TRBV12-4 to TRBJ1-1; 9 bases line up with TRBD1. There are 13 residues in the CDR3. The DNA of the CDR3 is TGTGCGGACAGGGGACGTTTTAACACTGAAGCTTTCTTT. It specifies CADRGRFNTEAFF.

The gene calls are TRBV11-2 and TRBJ2-5; 10 bases are a match to TRBD1. J was trimmed by 4 bases and V by 4 bases; bases with no gene match: 9. This CDR3 has 16 residues. Germline loops: CDR1 SGHAT, CDR2 FQNNGV. CDR3 coding DNA: TGTGCCAGCAGCTCAAGACAGGGGGCGATCTTAGAGACCCAGTACTTC. This encodes CASSSRQGAILETQYF. Supplemented by reference TRBV11-2 and TRBJ2-5, the full variable domain reads EAGVAQSPRYKIIEKRQSVAFWCNPISGHATLYWYQQILGQGPKLLIQFQNNGVVDDSQLPKDRFSAERLKGVDSTLKIQPAKLEDSAVYLCASSSRQGAILETQYFGPGTRLLVL.

The CDR3 DNA reads TGTGCCAGCAGCCAGGAGGTCTCGGGGGATGCAACTAATGAAAAACTGTTTTTT. This sequence encodes CASSQEVSGDATNEKLFF. This chain links TRBV11-2 with TRBJ1-4, with a weak D call TRBD1 (5 bases). CDR1 is SGHAT and CDR2 is FQNNGV in the germline V gene. Trimming stripped 5 bases from V and 0 bases from J, with 19 bases between. This CDR3 is 18 amino acids long.

This chain joins TRBV5-1 and TRBJ2-1, with TRBD2 matching over 12 bases. Germline lookup yields CDR1 SGHRS and CDR2 YFSETQ. V gave up 7 bases and J gave up 0 bases; unmatched junction bases: 2. The CDR3 sequence is 15 residues long. The CDR3, as DNA: TGCGCCAGCGGGACTAGCGGGCTCTCCTACAATGAGCAGTTCTTC. Translating gives CASGTSGLSYNEQFF.

The chain combines TRBV19 with TRBJ1-2, with D uncertain. The CDR3 contains 11 residues. V was clipped by 8 bases and J by 5 bases, with 9 bases between them. Per germline, CDR1 LNHDA and CDR2 SQIVND (reference sequence). CDR3 bases: TGTGCCAGTGTAACAGCTTATGGCTACACCTTC. Translation: CASVTAYGYTF.

The chain has TRBV7-9 and TRBJ1-5; 7 bases are a match to TRBD1. V was clipped by 6 bases and J by 6 bases; unmatched bases: 11. Germline V gene lookup returns CDR1 SEHNR and CDR2 FQNEAQ (reference sequence). This CDR3 comprises 15 residues. The CDR3 DNA reads as TGTGCCAGCAGTTCAGGGGGTGGGGCTAGTCAGCCCCAGCATTTT. Amino acids: CASSSGGGASQPQHF.

CDR3 amino acids: CASSYRSGRYEQFF. The CDR3 DNA reads TGTGCCAGCAGTTACCGTAGCGGGAGATATGAGCAGTTCTTC. The chain couples TRBV6-2 or TRBV6-3 to TRBJ2-1; 9 bases are shared with TRBD2. V trimming: 2 bases; J trimming: 8 bases; junction bases outside the gene matches: 4. The CDR3 consists of 14 residues. The germline CDR1 and CDR2 sequences are MNHEY and SVGEGT.

This chain links TRBV7-8 with TRBJ1-5; 9 positions match TRBD1. Trimming removed 5 bases from V and 2 bases from J; junction bases left unmatched: 7. Germline values: CDR1 SGHVS, CDR2 FQNEAQ. The CDR3 covers 16 residues. The CDR3 loop reads CASSIADRGGNQPQHF. The CDR3 DNA sequence: TGTGCCAGCAGCATCGCGGACAGGGGAGGCAATCAGCCCCAGCATTTT.

The CDR3 DNA is TGTGCCAGCAGCTTGGGTGGTGAAACTACCTCACCCCTCCACTTT. This gives the protein CASSLGGETTSPLHF. V usage is TRBV5-4 and J usage is TRBJ1-6; D unresolved. Per the germline V gene, CDR1 is SGHNT and CDR2 is YYREEE (reference sequence). V lost 0 bases to trimming and J lost 10 bases, with 14 bases between them. The CDR3 runs 15 residues.

This CDR3 reads CASSPTTGQVEKLFF. DNA of the CDR3: TGTGCCAGCAGCCCTACGACAGGGCAGGTTGAAAAACTGTTTTTT. V usage is TRBV28 and J usage is TRBJ1-4; 7 nucleotides agree with TRBD1. The CDR3 has 15 amino acids. Trimming cost V 6 bases and J 7 bases; bases outside gene matches: 11. Per the germline V gene, CDR1 is MDHEN and CDR2 is SYDVKM.

The chain employs TRBV27 and TRBJ1-5; the D is unclear. The CDR3 runs 15 residues. With 2 bases removed from V and 0 bases from J, the gap between germline ends came to 8 bases. Germline V gene lookup returns CDR1 MNHEY and CDR2 SMNVEV (reference sequence). The CDR3 loop reads CASSLGTYSNQPQHF. The DNA for the CDR3 is TGTGCCAGCAGTTTAGGTACCTATAGCAATCAGCCCCAGCATTTT.

The chain carries TRBV27 and TRBJ2-1; 7 bases are a match to TRBD1. V dropped 11 bases and J dropped 7; count of bases not matched to a gene: 11. CDR3 size: 13 residues. The V gene's germline CDR1 is MNHEY and CDR2 SMNVEV (reference sequence). CDR3 nucleotides: TGTGCCTGTCGACGACAGGGCTATAATGAGCAGTTCTTC. It specifies CACRRQGYNEQFF.

V gene TRBV5-1 combines with J gene TRBJ2-4; the D gene is possibly TRBD2 (6 bases). Germline V gene lookup returns CDR1 SGHRS and CDR2 YFSETQ. V lost 3 bases, J lost 0 bases, and 13 bases lay in between. CDR3 size: 16 residues. As DNA, the CDR3 is TGCGCCAGCAGCTCGGCCGGAGGGGTAGCCAAAAACATTCAGTACTTC. Its protein is CASSSAGGVAKNIQYF.

The chain employs TRBV27 and TRBJ1-3, with D unclear. This CDR3 is built from 14 residues. The V and J ends lost 6 bases and 0 bases respectively, with 9 bases between them. Germline V CDR1 and CDR2: MNHEY, SMNVEV (reference sequence). In nucleotides, the CDR3 is TGTGCCAGCAGGGGCTTTAGCTCTGGAAACACCATATATTTT. Protein: CASRGFSSGNTIYF.

In this sample, this clone turned up once. The chain combines TRBV10-2 with TRBJ1-1, with 7 positions matching TRBD1. The V segment lost 6 bases and the J segment 5 bases; nucleotides outside the gene matches: 6. The CDR3 contains 13 residues. CDR1 is WSHSY and CDR2 is SAAADI in the germline V gene. The CDR3 region has the DNA TGCGCCAGCAGATTCACAGGGGAAACTGAAGCTTTCTTT. This encodes CASRFTGETEAFF.

The DNA of the CDR3 is TGTGCCATCAGTGGAAACAGCTTAACGGGGGCCAACGTCCTGACTTTC. Translation: CAISGNSLTGANVLTF. The chain carries TRBV10-3 and TRBJ2-6, with D hard to call. This CDR3 is 16 amino acids long. Trimming shortened V by 4 bases and J by 4 bases, and 14 bases separated the two germline ends. CDR1 is ENHRY and CDR2 is SYGVKD in the germline V gene.

The chain combines TRBV7-9 with TRBJ1-5; D uncertain. The CDR3 has 14 amino acids. The germline V gene has CDR1 SEHNR and CDR2 FQNEAQ (reference sequence). V was clipped by 6 bases and J by 3 bases, with 12 bases between them. The CDR3 DNA reads as TGTGCCAGCAGTTCACCAGGAAACAATCAGCCCCAGCATTTT. It codes for CASSSPGNNQPQHF.

The chain uses TRBV6-5 and TRBJ1-1, with 9 bases identical to TRBD1. CDR1 and CDR2 (germline): MNHEY, SVGAGI. The J segment lost 4 bases and the V segment lost 6 bases, leaving 9 bases of the junction unmatched. CDR3 length: 15 residues. CDR3 sequence reads: CASSTPTGGGTEAFF. Written as DNA, the CDR3 is TGTGCCAGCAGCACACCGACAGGGGGAGGCACTGAAGCTTTCTTT.

This chain connects TRBV28 to TRBJ2-1; D is possibly TRBD2 (6 bases). The CDR3 has 15 amino acids. Trimming pared 6 bases from V and 2 bases from J, leaving 14 bases between. Germline V gene sequence: CDR1 MDHEN, CDR2 SYDVKM. The CDR3 is CASRVSGAAYNEQFF. CDR3 nucleotides: TGTGCCAGCAGGGTTAGCGGCGCGGCCTACAATGAGCAGTTCTTC.

This clone was recorded a few times. The chain couples TRBV28 to TRBJ1-2; maybe TRBD1 (6 bases). This CDR3 has 14 amino acids. Germline values: CDR1 MDHEN, CDR2 SYDVKM. Trimming removed 8 bases from V and 3 bases from J, with 16 bases in between. CDR3 coding DNA: TGTGCCAGCGGCGGGGGGCAGCCCTACTATGGCTACACCTTC. Amino acids: CASGGGQPYYGYTF.

This chain connects TRBV29-1 to TRBJ2-1; 7 positions agree with TRBD2. Germline trimming cut 7 bases from V and 7 bases from J; bases unmatched to any gene: 7. Germline values: CDR1 SQVTM, CDR2 ANQGSEA. This CDR3 region has 12 residues. The CDR3 DNA reads as TGCAGCGGAGCGGGACTGGGGAATGAGCAGTTCTTC. Translating gives CSGAGLGNEQFF.

Only one count was recorded for this clone. The chain joins TRBV12-3 or TRBV12-4 to TRBJ2-5; TRBD2 agrees at 7 bases. Germline trimming cut 8 bases from V and 5 bases from J; bases unmatched to any gene: 8. This CDR3 comprises 13 residues. The CDR3 coding sequence is TGTGCCAGCTGGGGCGGGAGCCGGGAGACCCAGTACTTC. Translated, it gives CASWGGSRETQYF.

The chain recombines TRBV19 with TRBJ2-1; the D is unclear. CDR3 length: 13 amino acids. Trimming removed 5 bases at V and 3 bases at J, with 8 bases between. Germline V CDR1 and CDR2: LNHDA, SQIVND (reference sequence). Here the CDR3 reads CASSLVSYNEQFF. CDR3 in DNA: TGTGCCAGTAGTTTGGTGAGCTACAATGAGCAGTTCTTC.

This sequence joins TRBV6-5 and TRBJ2-7, with D unclear. Germline V gene data show CDR1 as MNHEY and CDR2 as SVGAGI. Trimming removed 7 bases at V and 3 bases at J, with 13 bases between. This CDR3 contains 13 residues. CDR3: CASTPTRSYEQYF. The CDR3 DNA reads as TGTGCCAGCACCCCCACACGAAGCTACGAGCAGTACTTC.

The rearrangement uses TRBV7-9 and TRBJ1-5; 8 bases are a match to TRBD1. From germline, CDR1 is SEHNR and CDR2 FQNEAQ (reference sequence). Losses at the gene ends were 4 bases for V and 6 bases for J; bases not matched to a gene: 8. This CDR3 spans 15 amino acids. The DNA for the CDR3 is TGTGCCAGCAGCTCGGACAGGGACTTTGGTCAGCCCCAGCATTTT. It yields the protein CASSSDRDFGQPQHF.

This rearrangement joins TRBV7-9 to TRBJ2-1; 14 nucleotides line up with TRBD2. The V segment lost 5 bases and the J segment 8 bases; nucleotides outside the gene matches: 5. The CDR3 length is 15 residues. Germline values: CDR1 SEHNR, CDR2 FQNEAQ (reference sequence). CDR3 DNA sequence: TGTGCCAGCAGCGGCGCGGGACTAGCGGGAGATGAGCAGTTCTTC. Its translation: CASSGAGLAGDEQFF.

This clone was seen at least ten times. V is TRBV6-2 or TRBV6-3 and J is TRBJ2-3; 7 bases are shared with TRBD2. Germline CDR1 reads MNHEY; CDR2 reads SVGEGT. The CDR3 contains 18 residues. Trimming at V came to 5 bases and at J to 0 bases, leaving 14 bases not matched to a gene. The CDR3 DNA reads TGTGCCAGCAGTAACCCGAATCAACTAGCGCCGAGCACAGATACGCAGTATTTT. Its translation is CASSNPNQLAPSTDTQYF.